Below, 21 T cell receptor beta chains from the same sample are listed, as sequenced in a study of cytomegalovirus exposure and HLA in healthy donors. This PCR relied on a set of 60 Vbeta primers and 13 Jbeta primers. TCRdb keeps only in-frame clones here, not all; method: immunoSEQ multiplex PCR. The table shows a few hundred thousand clones, with around 80% occurring only once. Material for sequencing was PBMCs. The receptors were gathered from a middle-aged man in good health and CMV-seronegative.

V and J are TRBV19 and TRBJ1-5; D call uncertain. Germline loops: CDR1 LNHDA, CDR2 SQIVND (reference sequence). The CDR3 covers 15 residues. With 5 bases removed from V and 6 bases from J, the gap between germline ends came to 17 bases. In DNA form, the CDR3 reads TGTGCCAGTAGTGTTATTATTTTGGGGAGTCAGCCCCAGCATTTT. Translation: CASSVIILGSQPQHF.

This sequence joins TRBV6-4 and TRBJ2-1, with 8 bases fitting TRBD1. The V gene end was trimmed by 8 bases and the J gene end by 3 bases; junction bases not matched to a gene: 6. Germline V gene sequence: CDR1 MRHNA, CDR2 SNTAGT. This CDR3 spans 14 amino acids. CDR3 nucleotides: TGTGCCAGCTCAGGGGGCTGGGGCTACAATGAGCAGTTCTTC. Protein product: CASSGGWGYNEQFF.

The chain combines TRBV5-1 with TRBJ2-7, with 9 bases fitting TRBD1. The germline CDR1 and CDR2 sequences are SGHRS and YFSETQ. Trimming at V came to 5 bases and at J to 4 bases, leaving 7 bases not matched to a gene. This CDR3 contains 14 residues. CDR3 loop: CASSTGTGMYEQYF. The CDR3 nucleotides read TGCGCCAGCAGTACAGGGACAGGGATGTACGAGCAGTACTTC.

About this clone: Other DNA sequences in the sample encode the same CDR3. J is TRBJ1-3 and V is TRBV5-1; 8 bases align to TRBD1. The germline gives CDR1 SGHRS, CDR2 YFSETQ. The CDR3 runs to 15 residues. Trimming removed 4 bases from V and 0 bases from J; junction bases left unmatched: 3. This CDR3 is CASSTGTGSGNTIYF. The CDR3 DNA reads as TGCGCCAGCAGCACCGGGACAGGCTCTGGAAACACCATATATTTT.

The rearrangement joins TRBV2 to TRBJ1-5; TRBD1 is a possible D gene (6 bases). Deletions cut 6 bases from V and 0 bases from J, with 12 bases between. CDR3 size: 15 residues. Germline assignment: CDR1 SNHLY and CDR2 FYNNEI. The CDR3 DNA is TGTGCCAGCAGCCTTGGACAGCATAGCAATCAGCCCCAGCATTTT. Protein: CASSLGQHSNQPQHF.

The V gene is TRBV7-9, the J gene TRBJ2-1; 8 bases fit TRBD2. Trimming cost V 6 bases and J 2 bases; bases outside gene matches: 9. This CDR3 comprises 16 residues. Germline V gives CDR1 SEHNR, CDR2 FQNEAQ (reference sequence). The CDR3 sequence is CASSPRGGATYNEQFF. Here the CDR3 DNA reads TGTGCCAGCAGTCCTCGGGGGGGTGCCACCTACAATGAGCAGTTCTTC.

The chain combines TRBV10-3 with TRBJ2-7; the D gene is possibly TRBD2 (5 bases). CDR3 length: 15 amino acids. Germline V CDR1 and CDR2: ENHRY, SYGVKD. V shed 3 bases and J shed 0 bases, with 12 bases lying between them. DNA of the CDR3: TGTGCCATCAGTGAAATCCAGGACTTCTCCTACGAGCAGTACTTC. This sequence encodes CAISEIQDFSYEQYF.

This clone was observed a single time. V usage is TRBV5-1 and J usage is TRBJ2-3; 9 nucleotides match TRBD2. The germline V gene has CDR1 SGHRS and CDR2 YFSETQ. The CDR3 covers 15 residues. The ends lost 2 bases at V and 3 bases at J; junction bases unmatched: 4. The CDR3 nucleotides read TGCGCCAGCAGCTTACCGGGACTAGCAACAGATACGCAGTATTTT. It encodes CASSLPGLATDTQYF. The complete variable domain, with remaining parts taken from reference TRBV5-1 and TRBJ2-3, reads KAGVTQTPRYLIKTRGQQVTLSCSPISGHRSVSWYQQTPGQGLQFLFEYFSETQRNKGNFPGRFSGRQFSNSRSEMNVSTLELGDSALYLCASSLPGLATDTQYFGPGTRLTVL.

The rearrangement links TRBV2 to TRBJ2-5, with TRBD2 matching 7 bases. The trim removed 3 bases at V and 5 bases at J, leaving 6 bases unmatched. Germline V gives CDR1 SNHLY, CDR2 FYNNEI. The CDR3 loop spans 14 amino acids. The CDR3 here is CASSELGGGETQYF. The CDR3 DNA is TGTGCCAGCAGTGAGCTGGGGGGAGGGGAGACCCAGTACTTC. The whole variable domain, filled in from reference TRBV2 and TRBJ2-5, reads EPEVTQTPSHQVTQMGQEVILRCVPISNHLYFYWYRQILGQKVEFLVSFYNNEISEKSEIFDDQFSVERPDGSNFTLKIRSTKLEDSAMYFCASSELGGGETQYFGPGTRLLVL.

This chain links TRBV20-1 with TRBJ1-1; D not certain. The CDR3 runs to 11 residues. The V end was cut by 4 bases, the J end by 5 bases, with 8 bases between. Germline CDR1 is DFQATT and CDR2 is SNEGSKA (reference sequence). The CDR3 region has the DNA TGCAGTGCTACTTTGAGAACTGAAGCTTTCTTT. It translates to CSATLRTEAFF.

V usage is TRBV5-1 and J usage is TRBJ1-1; 7 nucleotides align to TRBD1. CDR3 length: 15 residues. V lost 2 bases to trimming and J lost 7 bases; unmatched junction nucleotides: 11. Germline V gene sequence: CDR1 SGHRS, CDR2 YFSETQ. The CDR3 loop is CASSFNRQGAGEAFF. CDR3 DNA sequence: TGCGCCAGCAGCTTTAACCGACAGGGCGCGGGTGAAGCTTTCTTT.

CDR3 protein: CAISEKGMGQGKTQYF. The CDR3 DNA follows: TGTGCCATCAGTGAGAAGGGGATGGGCCAGGGTAAGACCCAGTACTTC. The chain combines TRBV10-3 with TRBJ2-5; D is perhaps TRBD1 (5 bases). CDR3 length: 16 amino acids. The germline V gene has CDR1 ENHRY and CDR2 SYGVKD. V gave up 2 bases and J gave up 6 bases, with 19 bases separating them.

The chain links TRBV28 to TRBJ1-5, with 9 bases lining up with TRBD1. The CDR3 has 14 residues. Per the germline V gene, CDR1 is MDHEN and CDR2 is SYDVKM. V lost 10 bases and J lost 4; bases outside the gene matches: 8. CDR3 region: CATSVGTGNQPQHF. The CDR3, as DNA: TGTGCCACCTCAGTAGGGACAGGGAATCAGCCCCAGCATTTT.

This clone was recorded only once. V usage is TRBV28 and J usage is TRBJ1-5; D might be TRBD1 (5 bases). This CDR3 has 16 amino acids. Germline CDR1 is MDHEN and CDR2 is SYDVKM. V lost 3 bases, J lost 0 bases, and 12 bases lay in between. CDR3 DNA: TGTGCCAGCAGTTTCGTAGGGGCTTATAGCAATCAGCCCCAGCATTTT. This codes for CASSFVGAYSNQPQHF.

The chain joins TRBV5-8 to TRBJ2-2; no clear D. Deletions cut 4 bases from V and 5 bases from J, with 12 bases between. The CDR3 length is 14 residues. CDR1 and CDR2 from the germline V gene are SGHTS and YDEGEE. The CDR3 DNA reads TGTGCCAGCAGCCTGGCTAGTGGGACCGGGGAGCTGTTTTTT. Amino acid sequence: CASSLASGTGELFF.

The chain employs TRBV10-2 and TRBJ2-2, with 14 bases fitting TRBD2. After removal of 6 bases from V and 4 bases from J, the junction contained 4 bases not matched to a gene. Germline V lookup: CDR1 WSHSY, CDR2 SAAADI. The CDR3 runs 16 residues. The CDR3 region has the DNA TGCGCCAGCAGAGAGGGACTAGCGGGAGCCACCGGGGAGCTGTTTTTT. It yields the protein CASREGLAGATGELFF.

The chain couples TRBV5-6 to TRBJ2-3, with 8 bases identical to TRBD2. Germline CDR1 SGHDT, CDR2 YYEEEE. This CDR3 comprises 17 residues. V lost 0 bases to trimming and J lost 4 bases; unmatched junction nucleotides: 10. CDR3 bases: TGTGCCAGCAGCTTGGGAGTGGGTAGCGGGAATGCAGATACGCAGTATTTT. Protein: CASSLGVGSGNADTQYF. Supplemented by reference TRBV5-6 and TRBJ2-3, the full variable domain reads DAGVTQSPTHLIKTRGQQVTLRCSPKSGHDTVSWYQQALGQGPQFIFQYYEEEERQRGNFPDRFSGHQFPNYSSELNVNALLLGDSALYLCASSLGVGSGNADTQYFGPGTRLTVL.

V is TRBV9 and J is TRBJ2-5; 7 bases are shared with TRBD2. The CDR3 is made up of 15 amino acids. CDR1 SGDLS and CDR2 YYNGEE come from the germline V gene. J gave up 4 bases and V 0 bases, and 6 bases lay outside the gene matches. The CDR3 here is CASSVGAREGETQYF. The CDR3 bases are TGTGCCAGCAGCGTAGGAGCCAGGGAGGGAGAGACCCAGTACTTC.

The count of this clone is one. The chain is built from TRBV28 and TRBJ2-1, with D perhaps matching TRBD2 (6 bases). In germline, CDR1 is MDHEN, CDR2 SYDVKM. Trimming took 8 bases from V and 0 from J, leaving 14 bases between them. The length of the CDR3 is 15 residues. The CDR3 coding sequence is TGTGCCAGCTCAGGCGGGGTGGTCTCCTACAATGAGCAGTTCTTC. Its translation is CASSGGVVSYNEQFF. Complete variable domain (other parts from reference TRBV28 and TRBJ2-1): DVKVTQSSRYLVKRTGEKVFLECVQDMDHENMFWYRQDPGLGLRLIYFSYDVKMKEKGDIPEGYSVSREKKERFSLILESASTNQTSMYLCASSGGVVSYNEQFFGPGTRLTVL.

This chain uses TRBV4-1 with TRBJ2-3; possibly TRBD1 for D (5 bases). Germline lookup yields CDR1 MGHRA and CDR2 YSYEKL. The CDR3 consists of 16 residues. Trimming took off 2 bases at V and 4 bases at J, with 16 bases between the two ends. The CDR3 DNA sequence: TGCGCCAGCAGCCAAAGGCTAGGGGAAGGGTCAGATACGCAGTATTTT. Protein sequence: CASSQRLGEGSDTQYF.

This clone occurred once. This sequence joins TRBV28 and TRBJ1-1, with TRBD1 identical over 7 bases. V shed 6 bases and J 9 bases; nucleotides not matched to a gene: 13. CDR1 and CDR2 from the germline V gene are MDHEN and SYDVKM. The CDR3 contains 14 residues. The CDR3 here is CASSLPRQGRKAFF. The DNA of the CDR3 is TGTGCCAGCAGCCTCCCCCGACAGGGACGTAAAGCTTTCTTT.